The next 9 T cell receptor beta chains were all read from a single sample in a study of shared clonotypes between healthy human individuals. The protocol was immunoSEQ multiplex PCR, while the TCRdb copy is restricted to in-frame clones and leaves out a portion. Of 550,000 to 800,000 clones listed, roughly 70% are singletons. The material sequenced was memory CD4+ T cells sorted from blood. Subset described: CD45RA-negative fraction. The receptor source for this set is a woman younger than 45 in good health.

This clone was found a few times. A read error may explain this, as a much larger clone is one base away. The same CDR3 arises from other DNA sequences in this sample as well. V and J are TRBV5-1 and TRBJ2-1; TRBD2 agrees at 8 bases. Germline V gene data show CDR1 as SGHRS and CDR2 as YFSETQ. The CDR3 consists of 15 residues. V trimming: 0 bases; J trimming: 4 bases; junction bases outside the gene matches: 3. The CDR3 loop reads CASSLASGSYNEQFF. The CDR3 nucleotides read TGCGCCAGCAGCTTGGCTAGCGGGTCTTACAATGAGCAGTTCTTC. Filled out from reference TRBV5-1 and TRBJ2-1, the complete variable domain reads KAGVTQTPRYLIKTRGQQVTLSCSPISGHRSVSWYQQTPGQGLQFLFEYFSETQRNKGNFPGRFSGRQFSNSRSEMNVSTLELGDSALYLCASSLASGSYNEQFFGPGTRLTVL.

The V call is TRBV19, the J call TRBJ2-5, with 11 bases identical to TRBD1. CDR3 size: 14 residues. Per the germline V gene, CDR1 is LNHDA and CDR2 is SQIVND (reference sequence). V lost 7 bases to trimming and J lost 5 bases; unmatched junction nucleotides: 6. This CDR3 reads CASIRDRGKETQYF. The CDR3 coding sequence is TGTGCCAGTATACGGGACAGGGGGAAGGAGACCCAGTACTTC.

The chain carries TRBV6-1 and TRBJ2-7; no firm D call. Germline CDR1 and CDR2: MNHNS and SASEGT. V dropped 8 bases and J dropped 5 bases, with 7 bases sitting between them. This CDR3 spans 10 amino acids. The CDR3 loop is CASGLDEQYF. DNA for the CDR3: TGTGCCAGCGGGTTAGACGAGCAGTACTTC.

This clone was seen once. CDR3: CASSPGTGAGYGYTF. The CDR3 nucleotides read TGTGCCAGCAGCCCCGGGACAGGGGCAGGCTATGGCTACACCTTC. The genes are TRBV7-2 and TRBJ1-2, with 10 bases that match TRBD1. Germline loops: CDR1 SGHTA, CDR2 FQGNSA. With 5 bases clipped from V and 4 bases from J, the junction kept 7 bases outside the gene matches. The CDR3 is 15 residues long.

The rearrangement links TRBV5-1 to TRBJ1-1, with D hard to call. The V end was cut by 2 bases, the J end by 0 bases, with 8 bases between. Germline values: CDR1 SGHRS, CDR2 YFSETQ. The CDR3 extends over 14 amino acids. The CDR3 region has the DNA TGCGCCAGCAGCTTCGCGGCAATGAACACTGAAGCTTTCTTT. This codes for CASSFAAMNTEAFF.

This CDR3 is CASSGREKFDEQFF. The CDR3 nucleotides are TGTGCCAGCAGTGGGAGGGAGAAATTCGATGAGCAGTTCTTC. The rearrangement joins TRBV25-1 to TRBJ2-1; tentative D call: TRBD2 (6 bases). The germline V and J ends were trimmed by 4 bases and 8 bases, with 15 bases remaining between them. The germline V gene encodes CDR1 MGHDK and CDR2 SYGVNS. This CDR3 has 14 residues.

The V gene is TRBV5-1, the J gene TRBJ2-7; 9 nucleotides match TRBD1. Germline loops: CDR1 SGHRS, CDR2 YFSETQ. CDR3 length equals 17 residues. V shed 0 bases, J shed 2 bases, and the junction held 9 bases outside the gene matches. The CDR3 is CASSLGSGQGWAYEQYF. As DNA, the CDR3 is TGCGCCAGCAGCTTGGGATCGGGACAGGGCTGGGCCTACGAGCAGTACTTC.

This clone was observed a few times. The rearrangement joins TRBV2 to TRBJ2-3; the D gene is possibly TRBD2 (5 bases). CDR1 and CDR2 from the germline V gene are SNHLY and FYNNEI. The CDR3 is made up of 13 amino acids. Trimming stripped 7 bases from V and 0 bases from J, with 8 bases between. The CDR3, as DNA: TGTGCCAGCAAGAGGGTTAGCACAGATACGCAGTATTTT. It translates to CASKRVSTDTQYF.

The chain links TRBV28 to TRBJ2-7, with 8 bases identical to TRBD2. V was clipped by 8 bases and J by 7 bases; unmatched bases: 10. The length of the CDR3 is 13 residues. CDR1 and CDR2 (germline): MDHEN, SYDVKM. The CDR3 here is CASGREDIREQYF. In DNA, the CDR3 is TGTGCCAGCGGGCGGGAGGACATCAGGGAGCAGTACTTC.